The clone carrying this T cell receptor beta chain was observed many times. Its antigen is undetermined. The data are from a study of T cells in Graves' hyperthyroidism and ophthalmopathy. Study-level background: Sampling of peripheral blood happened at initial diagnosis, prior to any treatment.

The germline V and J ends were trimmed by 6 bases and 8 bases, with 14 bases remaining between them. The CDR3 spans 13 residues. The V gene's germline CDR1 is KGHSH and CDR2 LQKENI. Study outcomes and limitations: For ophthalmopathy, model prediction preceded onset by a median about 6.4 months.

From RNA transcripts, TCR beta CDR3 regions were amplified. A set of HTBI primers served as the primers for a first-round RT-PCR of the TCR CDR3. MiXCR, run by TCRdb on the multiplex PCR reads, gives a single entry per CDR3 protein. The sample yields a few hundred thousand distinct CDR3 sequences, more than 15% seen once. This clonotype was sampled from a woman younger than 45 with Graves' hyperthyroidism. The J gene is TRBJ1-5, the V gene TRBV18; the D is unclear. Specimen: blood. CDR3 bases: TGTGCCAGCTCGTACAATGTCGACGAGCCCCAGCATTTT. Translating it yields CASSYNVDEPQHF.